These 32 T cell receptor beta chains share one sample of origin, sequenced in a study of radiation and T cells in renal cell carcinoma. Indicated treatment: treatment-naive control, cytoreductive nephrectomy. Only in-frame clones appear in the TCRdb table, and some are missing; sequencing was by immunoSEQ multiplex PCR. The sample contains about 25,000 clones, over 45% of which appear only once. The source material was tumor tissue, sampled from a patient whose treatment was nephrectomy without radiotherapy. The receptors were gathered from a man aged 35-49 years with renal cell carcinoma.

Regarding this clone: This sample includes further DNA sequences coding for the same CDR3. The chain is built from TRBV6-6 and TRBJ1-3; D remains unclear. The CDR3 contains 12 residues. The V gene's germline CDR1 is MNHNY and CDR2 SVGAGI (reference sequence). V was clipped by 6 bases and J by 4 bases, with 7 bases between them. CDR3 residues: CASRSQGNTIYF. The CDR3 DNA reads as TGTGCCAGCAGATCACAGGGAAACACCATATATTTT.

The V call is TRBV9, the J call TRBJ2-1; D is possibly TRBD2 (5 bases). CDR3 length equals 15 residues. CDR1 and CDR2 (germline): SGDLS, YYNGEE. Trimming removed 4 bases from V and 3 bases from J, with 14 bases in between. CDR3 in amino acids: CASSSLGDRYNEQFF. The CDR3 DNA sequence: TGTGCCAGCAGCTCCCTCGGGGATCGCTACAATGAGCAGTTCTTC.

The rearrangement links TRBV10-3 to TRBJ1-2; D remains ambiguous. The length of the CDR3 is 14 residues. Trimming took off 3 bases at V and 1 base at J, with 9 bases between the two ends. CDR1 is ENHRY, CDR2 SYGVKD, per germline. This CDR3 reads CAISDAGGNYGYTF. CDR3 DNA sequence: TGTGCCATCAGTGATGCGGGAGGTAACTATGGCTACACCTTC.

There are a few counts of this clone. V and J are TRBV5-1 and TRBJ1-2, with 7 bases fitting TRBD1. The V segment lost 4 bases and the J segment 3 bases; nucleotides outside the gene matches: 3. This CDR3 spans 13 amino acids. Germline values: CDR1 SGHRS, CDR2 YFSETQ. CDR3 sequence reads: CASSRGTDYGYTF. The CDR3 nucleotides are TGCGCCAGCAGCCGCGGGACAGACTATGGCTACACCTTC.

This clone was seen only once. This chain joins TRBV2 and TRBJ1-1; no clear D. Per germline, CDR1 SNHLY and CDR2 FYNNEI. Trimming removed 8 bases from V and 4 bases from J, with 14 bases in between. CDR3 size: 13 residues. CDR3 loop: CASRPDRFTEAFF. The DNA of the CDR3 is TGTGCCAGCCGACCTGATAGGTTCACTGAAGCTTTCTTT.

This clone showed up just a few times. The gene calls are TRBV2 and TRBJ1-2, with 7 bases identical to TRBD1. Germline trimming cut 4 bases from V and 8 bases from J; bases unmatched to any gene: 7. Germline loops: CDR1 SNHLY, CDR2 FYNNEI. The CDR3 contains 13 residues. CDR3 residues: CASSVSTGIGYTF. As DNA, the CDR3 is TGTGCCAGCAGTGTCTCGACAGGGATCGGCTACACCTTC.

The V call is TRBV13, the J call TRBJ2-6; unclear D gene. The germline V gene has CDR1 PRHDT and CDR2 FYEKMQ (reference sequence). Trimming shortened V by 5 bases and J by 0 bases, and 8 bases separated the two germline ends. This CDR3 is built from 15 residues. This chain's CDR3 is CASSESLSGANVLTF. CDR3 nucleotides: TGTGCCAGCAGCGAGAGCCTCTCTGGGGCCAACGTCCTGACTTTC. Combining the CDR3 with reference TRBV13 and TRBJ2-6 gives the whole variable domain AAGVIQSPRHLIKEKRETATLKCYPIPRHDTVYWYQQGPGQDPQFLISFYEKMQSDKGSIPDRFSAQQFSDYHSELNMSSLELGDSALYFCASSESLSGANVLTFGAGSRLTVL.

The table lists this clone with a few counts. The junction departs from the called germline gene at one end, perhaps through a read error. The chain employs TRBV15 and TRBJ1-5; 7 bases line up with TRBD1. The CDR3 spans 13 residues. Germline loops: CDR1 LNHNV, CDR2 YYDKDF (reference sequence). CDR3 region: CATSGSYRDRQNF. CDR3 bases: TGTGCCACCAGCGGATCGTACCGGGACAGACAAAATTTT. Variable domain in full (rest from reference TRBV15 and TRBJ1-5): DAMVIQNPRYQVTQFGKPVTLSCSQTLNHNVMYWYQQKSSQAPKLLFHYYDKDFNNEADTPDNFQSRRPNTSFCFLDIRSPGLGDTAMYLCATSGSYRDRQNFGDGTRLSIL.

This clone was picked up a small number of times. The chain is built from TRBV11-2 and TRBJ1-1, with D uncertain. Trimming took off 1 base at V and 6 bases at J, with 9 bases between the two ends. The length of the CDR3 is 13 residues. The germline V gene encodes CDR1 SGHAT and CDR2 FQNNGV. CDR3 nucleotides: TGTGCCAGCAGCTTAGGGTGGCAGGCTGAAGCTTTCTTT. It codes for CASSLGWQAEAFF.

The V gene is TRBV21-1, the J gene TRBJ1-6. TRBV21-1 is described as a pseudogene. The CDR3 is 20 amino acids. In nucleotides, the CDR3 is TGTGCCAGCAGCTCCCGCCCGGGGTCCCTAGAGATGTTTGATAATTCACCCCTCCACTTT. This translates into CASSSRPGSLEMFDNSPLHF.

This chain connects TRBV6-6 to TRBJ2-3, with 7 positions matching TRBD2. This CDR3 region has 14 residues. V gave up 5 bases and J gave up 6 bases; unmatched junction bases: 8. Germline loops: CDR1 MNHNY, CDR2 SVGAGI (reference sequence). CDR3 bases: TGTGCCAGCAGTCAAGGGGAGGGTACGGATACGCAGTATTTT. It translates to CASSQGEGTDTQYF.

J is TRBJ2-1 and V is TRBV9; perhaps TRBD1 as D (5 bases). Germline CDR1 SGDLS, CDR2 YYNGEE. The CDR3 is 14 residues long. Trimming left V 0 bases short and J 7 bases short, with 11 bases between. Written as DNA, the CDR3 is TGTGCCAGCAGCGTAGGGGGCCTTTATAATGAGCAGTTCTTC. As protein: CASSVGGLYNEQFF.

The CDR3 nucleotides read TGTGCCAGCAGCTTGGCCAATTGGTTAACCTATGGCTACACCTTC. Translation gives CASSLANWLTYGYTF. The genes are TRBV5-6 and TRBJ1-2; D gene unclear. The CDR3 is made up of 15 amino acids. Trimming removed 0 bases from V and 4 bases from J, with 13 bases in between. The germline gives CDR1 SGHDT, CDR2 YYEEEE.

The chain uses TRBV19 and TRBJ2-6, with unresolved D. From germline, CDR1 is LNHDA and CDR2 SQIVND (reference sequence). The V and J ends lost 6 bases and 0 bases respectively, with 9 bases between them. There are 15 residues in the CDR3. The CDR3 nucleotides are TGTGCCAGTAGAATACAAGTCTCTGGGGCCAACGTCCTGACTTTC. It codes for CASRIQVSGANVLTF.

V usage is TRBV6-5 and J usage is TRBJ1-2; D ambiguous. Deletions cut 2 bases from V and 4 bases from J, with 11 bases between. This CDR3 has 14 amino acids. CDR1 and CDR2 from the germline V gene are MNHEY and SVGAGI. CDR3 bases: TGTGCCAGCAGTTACGGTCCTGACCTCTATGGCTACACCTTC. It translates to CASSYGPDLYGYTF.

This sequence joins TRBV28 and TRBJ1-2, with 10 bases aligning to TRBD1. Germline values: CDR1 MDHEN, CDR2 SYDVKM. The trim removed 6 bases at V and 0 bases at J, leaving 10 bases unmatched. This CDR3 has 17 amino acids. CDR3 sequence: CASRGETGGKANYGYTF. The CDR3 region has the DNA TGTGCCAGCAGGGGGGAGACAGGGGGCAAAGCTAACTATGGCTACACCTTC.

The rearrangement uses TRBV6-5 and TRBJ2-7; D might be TRBD1 (6 bases). The CDR3 length is 15 residues. The V and J ends lost 2 bases and 0 bases respectively, with 11 bases between them. The germline gives CDR1 MNHEY, CDR2 SVGAGI. CDR3 coding DNA: TGTGCCAGCAGTTACGGGGGCTCGGGCTCCTACGAGCAGTACTTC. Translated: CASSYGGSGSYEQYF.

The chain couples TRBV10-3 to TRBJ2-7; tentative D call: TRBD2 (5 bases). The CDR3 covers 12 residues. Trimming took off 10 bases at V and 7 bases at J, with 17 bases between the two ends. Germline V gene lookup returns CDR1 ENHRY and CDR2 SYGVKD. CDR3 sequence reads: CATEDSRREQYF. CDR3 coding DNA: TGTGCCACCGAGGACTCCCGGCGAGAGCAGTACTTC.

This clone turned up a few times. The CDR3 loop reads CASSPGVQGREKLFF. In nucleotides, the CDR3 is TGCGCCAGCAGCCCCGGAGTACAGGGGCGGGAAAAACTGTTTTTT. V usage is TRBV5-1 and J usage is TRBJ1-4; 7 nucleotides align to TRBD1. The CDR3 is 15 amino acids. Losses at the gene ends were 4 bases for V and 8 bases for J; bases not matched to a gene: 11. In germline, CDR1 is SGHRS, CDR2 YFSETQ.

This clone was counted between two and nine times. The chain is built from TRBV6-1 and TRBJ2-7; D may match TRBD1 or TRBD2 (5 bases each). Trimming pared 6 bases from V and 5 bases from J, leaving 17 bases between. Germline-derived CDR1 and CDR2 are MNHNS and SASEGT. CDR3 length: 14 residues. The CDR3 nucleotides are TGTGCCAGCAGAACCCGGGGACGGGGCGACGAGCAGTACTTC. Its protein is CASRTRGRGDEQYF.

A single count supports this clone. The chain couples TRBV2 to TRBJ1-6; D is uncertain. Deletions cut 4 bases from V and 9 bases from J, with 16 bases between. Germline V CDR1 and CDR2: SNHLY, FYNNEI. This CDR3 spans 15 amino acids. The CDR3 loop reads CASSGLHMVSSPLHF. CDR3 coding DNA: TGTGCCAGCAGTGGCCTGCATATGGTCAGTTCACCCCTCCACTTT.

This chain connects TRBV2 to TRBJ2-5; 9 nucleotides agree with TRBD2. Germline lookup yields CDR1 SNHLY and CDR2 FYNNEI. V gave up 5 bases and J gave up 4 bases; unmatched junction bases: 2. This CDR3 comprises 13 residues. In DNA form, the CDR3 reads TGTGCCAGCAGTCGTAGCGGGGGAGAGACCCAGTACTTC. It codes for CASSRSGGETQYF.

The rearrangement uses TRBV28 and TRBJ2-4; 8 positions match TRBD1. The V segment lost 3 bases and the J segment 1 base; nucleotides outside the gene matches: 5. The CDR3 is 16 residues long. Germline values: CDR1 MDHEN, CDR2 SYDVKM. CDR3 sequence reads: CASSLLDRGAKNIQYF. CDR3 bases: TGTGCCAGCAGTTTGCTCGACAGGGGCGCCAAAAACATTCAGTACTTC. The full variable domain, in which reference TRBV28 and TRBJ2-4 provide the parts outside the CDR3, is DVKVTQSSRYLVKRTGEKVFLECVQDMDHENMFWYRQDPGLGLRLIYFSYDVKMKEKGDIPEGYSVSREKKERFSLILESASTNQTSMYLCASSLLDRGAKNIQYFGAGTRLSVL.

This clone was counted a few times. The chain has TRBV9 and TRBJ2-1, with 8 bases aligning to TRBD2. This CDR3 is 15 amino acids long. Germline assignment: CDR1 SGDLS and CDR2 YYNGEE. V trimming: 2 bases; J trimming: 7 bases; junction bases outside the gene matches: 8. The CDR3 loop is CASSVSGTPGNEQFF. The DNA of the CDR3 is TGTGCCAGCAGCGTTAGCGGGACACCTGGGAATGAGCAGTTCTTC.

The chain employs TRBV30 and TRBJ1-4; no clear D. The CDR3 length is 13 residues. Germline values: CDR1 GTSNPN, CDR2 SVGIG (reference sequence). Trimming removed 0 bases at V and 8 bases at J, with 10 bases between. The CDR3: CAWSVLIGEKLFF. DNA of the CDR3: TGTGCCTGGAGTGTGCTAATAGGGGAAAAACTGTTTTTT.

This clone was seen a handful of times. Other DNA variants within this sample encode the same CDR3. The rearrangement uses TRBV5-1 and TRBJ1-3; D not certain. The CDR3 has 15 residues. V gave up 0 bases and J gave up 0 bases, with 7 bases separating them. The germline V gene has CDR1 SGHRS and CDR2 YFSETQ. The CDR3 nucleotides are TGCGCCAGCAGCTTGGCTGGGAGCTCTGGAAACACCATATATTTT. It is translated as CASSLAGSSGNTIYF.

The chain recombines TRBV29-1 with TRBJ2-5, with 10 bases fitting TRBD2. The V and J ends lost 5 bases and 4 bases, in that order; junction bases with no gene match: 7. The CDR3 loop spans 14 amino acids. Germline-derived CDR1 and CDR2 are SQVTM and ANQGSEA. The CDR3 DNA sequence: TGCAGCGTTCTTAGCGGGAGGCTCACAGAGACCCAGTACTTC. Protein: CSVLSGRLTETQYF.

This clone was detected only a few times. V is TRBV28 and J is TRBJ1-1, with 8 bases lining up with TRBD1. This CDR3 spans 17 amino acids. Germline lookup yields CDR1 MDHEN and CDR2 SYDVKM. Trimming cost V 8 bases and J 0 bases; bases outside gene matches: 14. CDR3 residues: CASPPTGTGILNTEAFF. CDR3 nucleotides: TGTGCCAGCCCCCCGACCGGGACAGGAATTCTGAACACTGAAGCTTTCTTT. The entire variable domain, with the rest obtained from reference TRBV28 and TRBJ1-1, is as follows: DVKVTQSSRYLVKRTGEKVFLECVQDMDHENMFWYRQDPGLGLRLIYFSYDVKMKEKGDIPEGYSVSREKKERFSLILESASTNQTSMYLCASPPTGTGILNTEAFFGQGTRLTVV.

The chain uses TRBV25-1 and TRBJ2-3, with TRBD2 as a possible D gene (6 bases). Germline lookup yields CDR1 MGHDK and CDR2 SYGVNS. The CDR3 loop spans 14 amino acids. Between the trimmed V and J ends, which lost 5 bases and 6 bases, there was a span of 15 bases. The CDR3 loop reads CASSPSTRVDTQYF. The DNA of the CDR3 is TGTGCCAGCAGTCCCTCGACTAGAGTGGATACGCAGTATTTT.

V gene TRBV7-2 combines with J gene TRBJ1-2; D gene ambiguous. Trimming shortened V by 3 bases and J by 8 bases, and 13 bases separated the two germline ends. The CDR3 contains 13 residues. CDR1 is SGHTA and CDR2 is FQGNSA in the germline V gene. The CDR3 here is CASSFQRVPGYTF. The CDR3 DNA reads as TGTGCCAGCAGCTTCCAAAGGGTCCCAGGCTACACCTTC.

By share, this clone ranks as medium-sized. The chain links TRBV27 to TRBJ2-1; D gene ambiguous. The CDR3 contains 15 residues. V dropped 1 base and J dropped 0 bases, with 7 bases sitting between them. Germline V gene sequence: CDR1 MNHEY, CDR2 SMNVEV (reference sequence). CDR3 coding DNA: TGTGCCAGCAGTTTATACGTCCGCTCCTACAATGAGCAGTTCTTC. Translation gives CASSLYVRSYNEQFF.

Here the CDR3 DNA reads TGTGCCAGCAGCGTTAATCCGGAGAGCTATGGCTACACCTTC. Encoded protein: CASSVNPESYGYTF. The chain employs TRBV9 and TRBJ1-2; the D is unclear. The CDR3 runs to 14 residues. The V gene's germline CDR1 is SGDLS and CDR2 YYNGEE. V lost 2 bases to trimming and J lost 4 bases, with 12 bases between them.